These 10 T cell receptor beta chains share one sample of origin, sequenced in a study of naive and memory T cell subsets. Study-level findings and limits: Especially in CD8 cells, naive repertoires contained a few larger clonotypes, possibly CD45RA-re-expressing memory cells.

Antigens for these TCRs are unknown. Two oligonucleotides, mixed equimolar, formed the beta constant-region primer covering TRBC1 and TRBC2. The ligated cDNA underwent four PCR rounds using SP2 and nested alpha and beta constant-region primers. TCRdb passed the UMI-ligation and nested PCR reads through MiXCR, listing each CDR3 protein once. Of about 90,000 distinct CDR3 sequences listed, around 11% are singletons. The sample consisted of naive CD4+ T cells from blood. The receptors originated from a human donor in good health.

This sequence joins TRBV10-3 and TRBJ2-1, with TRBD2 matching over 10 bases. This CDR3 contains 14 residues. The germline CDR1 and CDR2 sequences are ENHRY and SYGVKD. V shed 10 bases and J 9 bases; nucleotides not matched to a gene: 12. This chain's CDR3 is CATSGRAEKSEQFF. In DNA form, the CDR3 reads TGTGCCACCAGCGGGAGGGCCGAGAAAAGTGAGCAGTTCTTC.

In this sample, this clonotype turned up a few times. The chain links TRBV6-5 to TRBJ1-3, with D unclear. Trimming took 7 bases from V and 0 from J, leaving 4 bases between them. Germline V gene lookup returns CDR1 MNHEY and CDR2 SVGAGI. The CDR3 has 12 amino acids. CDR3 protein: CASISSGNTIYF. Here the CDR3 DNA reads TGTGCCAGCATTAGCTCTGGAAACACCATATATTTT.

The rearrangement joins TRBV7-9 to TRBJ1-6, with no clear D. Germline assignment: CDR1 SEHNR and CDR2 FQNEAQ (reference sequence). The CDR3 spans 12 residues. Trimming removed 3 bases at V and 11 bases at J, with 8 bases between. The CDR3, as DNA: TGTGCCAGCAGCTTTGACCCCACACCCCTCCACTTT. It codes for CASSFDPTPLHF.

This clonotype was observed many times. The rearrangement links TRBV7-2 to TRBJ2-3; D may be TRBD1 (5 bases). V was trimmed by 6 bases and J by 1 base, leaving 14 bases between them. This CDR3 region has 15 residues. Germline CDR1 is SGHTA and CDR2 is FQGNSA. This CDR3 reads CASRRSLTGTDTQYF. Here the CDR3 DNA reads TGTGCCAGCAGACGCTCGCTGACAGGCACAGATACGCAGTATTTT.

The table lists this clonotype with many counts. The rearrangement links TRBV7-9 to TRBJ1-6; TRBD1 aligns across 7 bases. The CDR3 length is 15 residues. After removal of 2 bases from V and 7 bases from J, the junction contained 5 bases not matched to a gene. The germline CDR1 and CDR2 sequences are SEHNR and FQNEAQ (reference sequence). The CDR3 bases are TGTGCCAGCAGCTTACGAACAGGGGTGAATTCACCCCTCCACTTT. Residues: CASSLRTGVNSPLHF.

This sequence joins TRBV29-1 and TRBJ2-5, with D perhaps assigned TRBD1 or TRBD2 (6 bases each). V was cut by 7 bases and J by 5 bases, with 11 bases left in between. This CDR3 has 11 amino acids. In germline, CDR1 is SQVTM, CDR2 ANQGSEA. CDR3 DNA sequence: TGCAGCGGGAGGGGGATTGAGACCCAGTACTTC. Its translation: CSGRGIETQYF.

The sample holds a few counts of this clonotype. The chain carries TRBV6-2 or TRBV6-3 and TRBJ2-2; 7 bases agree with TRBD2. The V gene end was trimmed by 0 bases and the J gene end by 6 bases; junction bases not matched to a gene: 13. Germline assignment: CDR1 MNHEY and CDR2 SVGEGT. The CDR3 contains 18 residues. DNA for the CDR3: TGTGCCAGCAGTTACTCGATGGCTAGCGGTATCGATGCCGGGGAGCTGTTTTTT. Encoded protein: CASSYSMASGIDAGELFF.

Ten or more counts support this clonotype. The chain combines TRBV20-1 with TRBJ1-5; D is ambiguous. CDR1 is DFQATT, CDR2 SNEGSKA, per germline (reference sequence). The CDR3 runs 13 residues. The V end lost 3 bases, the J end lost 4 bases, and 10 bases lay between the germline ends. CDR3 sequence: CSASRAANQPQHF. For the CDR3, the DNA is TGCAGTGCTAGTAGAGCGGCGAATCAGCCCCAGCATTTT.

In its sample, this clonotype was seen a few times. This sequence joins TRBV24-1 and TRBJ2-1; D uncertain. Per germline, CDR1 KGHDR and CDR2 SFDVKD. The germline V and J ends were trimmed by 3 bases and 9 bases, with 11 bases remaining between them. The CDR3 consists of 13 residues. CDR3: CATSDGSQVEQFF. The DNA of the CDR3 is TGTGCCACCAGTGATGGTAGTCAGGTTGAGCAGTTCTTC.

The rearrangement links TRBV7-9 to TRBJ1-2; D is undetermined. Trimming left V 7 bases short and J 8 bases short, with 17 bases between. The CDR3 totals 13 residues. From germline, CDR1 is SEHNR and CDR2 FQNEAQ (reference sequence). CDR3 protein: CASTNLDGRGYTF. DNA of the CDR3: TGTGCCAGCACCAATCTGGACGGCCGCGGCTACACCTTC.